What follows describes a single TCR beta chain. The sample belongs to a study of blood T cell repertoires in COVID-19. It was during active infection that Seattle patients were enrolled and then longitudinally followed. As processed by the authors: Using reference gene primer amplification, nucleated cell counts were estimated. Some clones are missing from TCRdb's copy, which holds only in-frame ones; the method was immunoSEQ multiplex PCR. V and J calls and clone size follow that table, whereas D and trimming were derived from the DNA. The table shows a few hundred thousand clones, with about 90% occurring only once. The CDR3 length is 14 residues. In germline, CDR1 is MNHNY, CDR2 SVGAGI (reference sequence). Trimming left V 7 bases short and J 2 bases short, with 12 bases between.

This chain connects TRBV6-6 to TRBJ2-1, with a tentative D call TRBD1 (7 bases). This receptor was identified in a woman aged 30 to 39 with COVID-19, enrolled during active disease. Material for sequencing was peripheral blood. DNA for the CDR3: TGTGCCAGCAACCAGGGGGGCCCCTACAATGAGCAGTTCTTC. Its translation: CASNQGGPYNEQFF.